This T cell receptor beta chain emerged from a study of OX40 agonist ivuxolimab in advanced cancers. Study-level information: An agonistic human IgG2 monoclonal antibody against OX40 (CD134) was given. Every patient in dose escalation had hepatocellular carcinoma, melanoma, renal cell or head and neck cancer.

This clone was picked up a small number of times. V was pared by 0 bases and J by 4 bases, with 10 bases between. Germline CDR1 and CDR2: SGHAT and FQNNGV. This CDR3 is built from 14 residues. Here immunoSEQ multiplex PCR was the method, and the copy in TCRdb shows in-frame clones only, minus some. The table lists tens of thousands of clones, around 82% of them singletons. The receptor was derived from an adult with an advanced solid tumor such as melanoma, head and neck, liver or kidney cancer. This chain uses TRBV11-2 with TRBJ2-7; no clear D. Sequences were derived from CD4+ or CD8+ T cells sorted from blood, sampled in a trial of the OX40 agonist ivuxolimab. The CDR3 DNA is TGTGCCAGCAGCTTAGAGGGGAATTATTACGAGCAGTACTTC. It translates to CASSLEGNYYEQYF.